The entry that follows covers one T cell receptor (beta chain) sequence. The data originate from a study of cytotoxic CD8 clonotypes in ibrutinib-treated CLL. Here immunoSEQ multiplex PCR was the method, and the copy in TCRdb shows in-frame clones only, minus some. The sample includes around 330,000 clones, roughly 70% of them seen just once. The clonotype comes from a human donor with chronic lymphocytic leukemia. This material consisted of PBMCs, taken after 36 months of ibrutinib treatment.

This CDR3 reads CASGGSYNEQFF. CDR3 coding DNA: TGTGCCAGCGGAGGCAGTTACAATGAGCAGTTCTTC. V is TRBV7-9 and J is TRBJ2-1, with TRBD2 as a possible D gene (5 bases). Trimming took 8 bases from V and 4 from J, leaving 9 bases between them. CDR3 length equals 12 residues. CDR1 is SEHNR and CDR2 is FQNEAQ in the germline V gene (reference sequence).